The 28 T cell receptor beta chains presented below share a single source sample, sequenced in a study of T-cell reconstitution after alpha-beta-depleted transplantation in children. This sample's TCRbeta library carried unique molecular identifier barcodes. One entry per CDR3 protein results from TCRdb running MiXCR on the PCR reads. Of fewer than 700,000 distinct CDR3 sequences in the sample, roughly 23% were seen once. Specimen: PBMCs, mostly from graft donor cells, collected 360 days after TCRalphabeta/CD19-depleted stem cell transplant. These receptors all come from a boy in the first two years of life who had a stem cell transplant for acute myeloid leukemia, so the T cells may come from the graft donor.

The chain couples TRBV20-1 to TRBJ2-2; D uncertain. Between the trimmed V and J ends, which lost 1 base and 1 base, there was a span of 7 bases. Germline CDR1 reads DFQATT; CDR2 reads SNEGSKA (reference sequence). The CDR3 spans 14 residues. The CDR3 nucleotides read TGCAGTGCTAGAGTCTCCCGGAACACCGGGGAGCTGTTTTTT. The encoded protein is CSARVSRNTGELFF.

This clonotype has ten or more counts. V and J are TRBV5-6 and TRBJ2-3, with a tentative D call TRBD2 (7 bases). The V gene's germline CDR1 is SGHDT and CDR2 YYEEEE. The CDR3 runs 15 residues. Trimming shortened V by 1 base and J by 4 bases, and 13 bases separated the two germline ends. The CDR3 here is CASSLTRGGPDTQYF. The CDR3 DNA sequence: TGTGCCAGCAGCTTGACCCGCGGGGGCCCAGATACGCAGTATTTT. Filled out from reference TRBV5-6 and TRBJ2-3, the complete variable domain reads DAGVTQSPTHLIKTRGQQVTLRCSPKSGHDTVSWYQQALGQGPQFIFQYYEEEERQRGNFPDRFSGHQFPNYSSELNVNALLLGDSALYLCASSLTRGGPDTQYFGPGTRLTVL.

The genes are TRBV20-1 and TRBJ1-3; D is uncertain. The CDR3 consists of 14 residues. CDR1 and CDR2 (germline): DFQATT, SNEGSKA (reference sequence). V dropped 3 bases and J dropped 2 bases, with 11 bases sitting between them. CDR3: CSASEGGPGNTIYF. The CDR3 DNA reads as TGCAGTGCTAGTGAAGGAGGCCCTGGAAACACCATATATTTT.

The chain joins TRBV4-1 to TRBJ2-3; the D gene is possibly TRBD1 (5 bases). The germline gives CDR1 MGHRA, CDR2 YSYEKL. CDR3 length equals 13 residues. Between the trimmed V and J ends, which lost 5 bases and 4 bases, there was a span of 10 bases. The CDR3 here is CASSTQVPDTQYF. The CDR3 coding sequence is TGCGCCAGCAGCACACAGGTCCCAGATACGCAGTATTTT.

This clonotype occurred a few times. The chain carries TRBV5-1 and TRBJ1-4, with no clear D. Germline CDR1 reads SGHRS; CDR2 reads YFSETQ. The CDR3 consists of 9 residues. Between the trimmed V and J ends, which lost 2 bases and 11 bases, there was a span of 1 base. The CDR3 spells CASSFKLFF. The CDR3, as DNA: TGCGCCAGCAGCTTTAAACTGTTTTTT.

There are many counts of this clonotype. The CDR3 reads CASSGVQDRGNEQFF. The CDR3 DNA reads as TGTGCCAGCAGTGGAGTCCAAGATAGGGGCAATGAGCAGTTCTTC. V and J are TRBV12-3 or TRBV12-4 and TRBJ2-1; possible D gene TRBD1, 5 bases. The CDR3 spans 15 residues. V lost 5 bases and J 6 bases, leaving 17 bases between the germline ends.

The chain joins TRBV20-1 to TRBJ1-2; possibly TRBD1 for D (5 bases). The germline CDR1 and CDR2 sequences are DFQATT and SNEGSKA (reference sequence). This CDR3 has 12 amino acids. V shed 4 bases and J shed 5 bases, with 11 bases lying between them. In nucleotides, the CDR3 is TGCAGTGCTACCGACGGGACTTATGGCTACACCTTC. Residues: CSATDGTYGYTF.

This clonotype was counted at least ten times. The J gene is TRBJ2-3, the V gene TRBV12-3 or TRBV12-4; no firm D call. V was pared by 5 bases and J by 0 bases, with 9 bases between. The CDR3 runs to 14 residues. The DNA of the CDR3 is TGTGCCAGCAGTCTACTTGAAAGCACAGATACGCAGTATTTT. Translating it yields CASSLLESTDTQYF.

This clonotype was seen only once. The chain has TRBV6-2 or TRBV6-3 and TRBJ2-2; D possibly corresponds to TRBD2 (5 bases). The length of the CDR3 is 14 residues. Trimming cost V 7 bases and J 5 bases, with 14 bases left between them. The germline V gene encodes CDR1 MNHEY and CDR2 SVGEGT. CDR3 nucleotides: TGTGCCAGCATTCCCTTACCGGGGACCGGGGAGCTGTTTTTT. This codes for CASIPLPGTGELFF.

The chain combines TRBV29-1 with TRBJ2-7, with D tentatively TRBD2 (6 bases). Germline V gene lookup returns CDR1 SQVTM and CDR2 ANQGSEA. The CDR3 loop spans 14 amino acids. Trimming left V 4 bases short and J 1 base short, with 14 bases between. The CDR3 DNA sequence: TGCAGCGTTGGTCCGGGGGTGGCATCCTACGAGCAGTACTTC. It yields the protein CSVGPGVASYEQYF.

In regard to this clonotype: Given a much more abundant clone one base away, this may be a read error. The chain joins TRBV29-1 to TRBJ2-3; no clear D gene. Looked up from germline, CDR1 is SQVTM and CDR2 is ANQGSEA. The CDR3 sequence is 13 residues long. The CDR3 nucleotides read TGCGGCGTTGAAGATCGTTGGCCCCCAAAGGTGTATTTT. Amino acids: CGVEDRWPPKVYF.

At least ten counts were recorded for this clonotype. The chain combines TRBV5-1 with TRBJ2-1, with D perhaps TRBD1 (6 bases). V was clipped by 5 bases and J by 3 bases, with 12 bases between them. Per germline, CDR1 SGHRS and CDR2 YFSETQ. The CDR3 is made up of 14 amino acids. The CDR3 loop is CASRDSNYYNEQFF. The CDR3 region has the DNA TGCGCCAGCAGGGACAGCAATTACTACAATGAGCAGTTCTTC.

A remark on this clonotype: Relative to the germline gene, one junction end is altered; a read error may explain this. V and J are TRBV20-1 and TRBJ1-1, with D possibly TRBD1 on 5 matching bases. This CDR3 spans 18 amino acids. Germline V gene data show CDR1 as DFQATT and CDR2 as SNEGSKA (reference sequence). The CDR3, as DNA: TGCAGTGCTAAGGGAGGCTGGGGCAGGGAGCGGGGGAACACTCAAGCTTTCTTT. It is translated as CSAKGGWGRERGNTQAFF.

This chain links TRBV20-1 with TRBJ1-2; unclear D gene. This CDR3 comprises 12 residues. V lost 4 bases and J lost 2, with 8 bases in between. CDR1 is DFQATT and CDR2 is SNEGSKA in the germline V gene (reference sequence). CDR3 sequence reads: CSATPGNYGYTF. In DNA form, the CDR3 reads TGCAGTGCTACGCCGGGGAACTATGGCTACACCTTC.

The rearrangement joins TRBV12-3 or TRBV12-4 to TRBJ2-7; 9 nucleotides match TRBD1. This CDR3 has 14 residues. V dropped 5 bases and J dropped 4; count of bases not matched to a gene: 6. CDR3 in DNA: TGTGCCAGCAGTCCCGGGACAGGGAAGTACGAGCAGTACTTC. This translates into CASSPGTGKYEQYF.

This clonotype has a count of ten or more. The chain employs TRBV20-1 and TRBJ2-5, with D tentatively TRBD1 or TRBD2 (5 bases each). This CDR3 region has 15 residues. The V gene lost 7 bases and the J gene lost 3 bases, with 21 bases spanning the gap. Germline lookup yields CDR1 DFQATT and CDR2 SNEGSKA (reference sequence). DNA of the CDR3: TGCAGTGTATACAGACATGGGGACGTGGAAGAGACCCAGTACTTC. Translation gives CSVYRHGDVEETQYF.

This clonotype was observed a handful of times. The chain employs TRBV6-5 and TRBJ2-1; perhaps D is TRBD1 or TRBD2 (5 bases each). CDR3 length equals 15 residues. V was clipped by 0 bases and J by 2 bases, with 8 bases between them. CDR1 MNHEY and CDR2 SVGAGI come from the germline V gene. In nucleotides, the CDR3 is TGTGCCAGCAGTTACTCAGGGACCACCTACAATGAGCAGTTCTTC. It is translated as CASSYSGTTYNEQFF.

V is TRBV6-5 and J is TRBJ2-3, with 8 nucleotides matching TRBD2. Looked up from germline, CDR1 is MNHEY and CDR2 is SVGAGI. The V segment lost 3 bases and the J segment 2 bases; nucleotides outside the gene matches: 4. The CDR3 runs 15 residues. CDR3 bases: TGTGCCAGCAGTTATGGGCGGGGGGACACAGATACGCAGTATTTT. Amino acids: CASSYGRGDTDTQYF.

The chain recombines TRBV7-2 with TRBJ1-2; D gene ambiguous. Germline V gene lookup returns CDR1 SGHTA and CDR2 FQGNSA. V was cut by 5 bases and J by 4 bases, with 14 bases left in between. The CDR3 has 14 residues. In nucleotides, the CDR3 is TGTGCCAGCAGCCCCCCTTGGTCCTTCTATGGCTACACCTTC. It translates to CASSPPWSFYGYTF. The variable domain in full, completed from reference TRBV7-2 and TRBJ1-2, reads GAGVSQSPSNKVTEKGKDVELRCDPISGHTALYWYRQSLGQGLEFLIYFQGNSAPDKSGLPSDRFSAERTGGSVSTLTIQRTQQEDSAVYLCASSPPWSFYGYTFGSGTRLTVV.

This clonotype was found a few times. The chain has TRBV12-3 or TRBV12-4 and TRBJ2-7; 12 nucleotides align to TRBD2. With V trimmed by 3 bases and J by 2 bases, 8 bases remained unmatched. The CDR3 totals 17 residues. The CDR3 DNA reads TGTGCCAGCAGTTTTAGACTAGCGGGGGATTTTGCCTACGAGCAGTACTTC. It is translated as CASSFRLAGDFAYEQYF.

This clonotype turned up a few times. The chain links TRBV29-1 to TRBJ1-1; 8 bases fit TRBD1. This CDR3 region has 14 residues. V trimming: 5 bases; J trimming: 11 bases; junction bases outside the gene matches: 16. Germline V gene lookup returns CDR1 SQVTM and CDR2 ANQGSEA. CDR3 region: CSVLSTGAPTRAFF. The CDR3 DNA reads TGCAGCGTTTTATCGACAGGGGCCCCAACACGCGCTTTCTTT.

The chain combines TRBV2 with TRBJ2-7, with 11 bases fitting TRBD1. The CDR3 spans 14 residues. Germline loops: CDR1 SNHLY, CDR2 FYNNEI. V lost 6 bases to trimming and J lost 6 bases; unmatched junction nucleotides: 7. CDR3 in amino acids: CASSLGGQGAEQYV. The CDR3 bases are TGTGCCAGCAGCCTCGGCGGACAGGGGGCCGAGCAGTACGTC.

This clonotype showed up just a few times. V usage is TRBV20-1 and J usage is TRBJ2-7; 8 bases line up with TRBD2. This CDR3 comprises 11 residues. CDR1 and CDR2 (germline): DFQATT, SNEGSKA (reference sequence). The V gene end was trimmed by 3 bases and the J gene end by 6 bases; junction bases not matched to a gene: 1. CDR3 bases: TGCAGTGCTAGGACTAGCGTCGAGCAGTACGTC. As protein: CSARTSVEQYV.

The CDR3 sequence: CASSEGTGEKQYV. The CDR3 region has the DNA TGTGCCAGCAGTGAGGGGACAGGGGAAAAGCAGTACGTC. The rearrangement uses TRBV25-1 and TRBJ2-7; 10 positions match TRBD1. The CDR3 consists of 13 residues. V was clipped by 3 bases and J by 8 bases; unmatched bases: 4. In germline, CDR1 is MGHDK, CDR2 SYGVNS.

With regard to this clonotype: This likely comes from a read error, as the CDR3 has no conserved phenylalanine or tryptophan at its end. The chain couples TRBV5-1 to TRBJ1-2; a possible D gene is TRBD1 (6 bases). The V gene lost 4 bases and the J gene lost 3 bases, with 10 bases spanning the gap. The germline V gene has CDR1 SGHRS and CDR2 YFSETQ. CDR3 length: 13 residues. The CDR3 DNA reads as TGCGCCAGCAGCCCAGGGGACGACTATGGCTACACCTAC. As protein: CASSPGDDYGYTY.

This clonotype was observed a handful of times. This chain connects TRBV11-1 to TRBJ2-5; D is unresolved. Per germline, CDR1 SGHAT and CDR2 FQDESV (reference sequence). CDR3 length: 15 residues. Trimming took 4 bases from V and 0 from J, leaving 12 bases between them. The CDR3 region is CASSSLVGYQETQYF. The DNA of the CDR3 is TGTGCCAGCAGCTCTCTGGTCGGGTACCAAGAGACCCAGTACTTC.

In its sample, this clonotype was seen many times. This chain joins TRBV5-5 and TRBJ1-2; the match to TRBD1 covers 8 bases. Germline V gives CDR1 SGHKS, CDR2 YYEKEE (reference sequence). V trimming: 0 bases; J trimming: 2 bases; junction bases outside the gene matches: 9. This CDR3 has 17 amino acids. The CDR3 reads CASSLGLDRAPNYGYTF. The CDR3 DNA is TGTGCCAGCAGCTTGGGGCTGGACAGGGCACCAAACTATGGCTACACCTTC. The full variable domain, with the rest looked up from reference TRBV5-5 and TRBJ1-2, is DAGVTQSPTHLIKTRGQQVTLRCSPISGHKSVSWYQQVLGQGPQFIFQYYEKEERGRGNFPDRFSARQFPNYSSELNVNALLLGDSALYLCASSLGLDRAPNYGYTFGSGTRLTVV.

This clonotype occurred a few times. The CDR3 protein is CASSQDYYEQYF. DNA of the CDR3: TGTGCCAGCAGCCAGGACTACTACGAGCAGTACTTC. The rearrangement joins TRBV7-9 to TRBJ2-7, with D perhaps TRBD2 (6 bases). The CDR3 is 12 residues long. V dropped 5 bases and J dropped 3 bases, with 8 bases sitting between them. The germline gives CDR1 SEHNR, CDR2 FQNEAQ (reference sequence). Based on the CDR3 plus reference TRBV7-9 and TRBJ2-7, the full variable domain is DTGVSQNPRHKITKRGQNVTFRCDPISEHNRLYWYRQTLGQGPEFLTYFQNEAQLEKSRLLSDRFSAERPKGSFSTLEIQRTEQGDSAMYLCASSQDYYEQYFGPGTRLTVT.